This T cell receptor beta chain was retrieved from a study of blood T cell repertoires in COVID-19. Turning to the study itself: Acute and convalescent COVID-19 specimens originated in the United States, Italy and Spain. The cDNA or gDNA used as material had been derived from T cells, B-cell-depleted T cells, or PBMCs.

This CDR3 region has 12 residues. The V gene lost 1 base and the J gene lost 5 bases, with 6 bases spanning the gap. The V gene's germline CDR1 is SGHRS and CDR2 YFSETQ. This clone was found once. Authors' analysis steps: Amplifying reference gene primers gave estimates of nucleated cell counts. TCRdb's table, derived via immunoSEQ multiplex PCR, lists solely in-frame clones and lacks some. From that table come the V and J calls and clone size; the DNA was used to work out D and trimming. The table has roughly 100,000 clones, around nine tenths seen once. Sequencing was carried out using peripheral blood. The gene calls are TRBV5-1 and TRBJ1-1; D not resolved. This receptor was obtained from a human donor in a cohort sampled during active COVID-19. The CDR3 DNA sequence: TGCGCCAGCAGCTTGCTCGGGACTGAAGCTTTCTTT. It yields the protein CASSLLGTEAFF.